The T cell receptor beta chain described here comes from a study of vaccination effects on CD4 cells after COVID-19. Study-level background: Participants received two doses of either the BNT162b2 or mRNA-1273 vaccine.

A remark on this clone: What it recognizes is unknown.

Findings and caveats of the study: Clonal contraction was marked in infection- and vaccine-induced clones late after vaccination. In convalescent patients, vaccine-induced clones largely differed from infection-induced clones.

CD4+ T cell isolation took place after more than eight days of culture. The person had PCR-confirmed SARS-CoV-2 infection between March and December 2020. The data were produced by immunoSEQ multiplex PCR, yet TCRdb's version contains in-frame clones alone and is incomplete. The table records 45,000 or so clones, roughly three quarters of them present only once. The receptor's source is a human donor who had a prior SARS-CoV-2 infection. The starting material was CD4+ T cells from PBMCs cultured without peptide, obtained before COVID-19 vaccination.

The DNA of the CDR3 is TGTGCCAGCAGCCAGAGGACTAGCGGGGACACCGGGGAGCTGTTTTTT. Encoded protein: CASSQRTSGDTGELFF. V gene TRBV4-2 combines with J gene TRBJ2-2, with 12 bases that match TRBD2. The ends lost 3 bases at V and 3 bases at J; junction bases unmatched: 2. The CDR3 loop spans 16 amino acids. Per the germline V gene, CDR1 is LGHNA and CDR2 is YNFKEQ.